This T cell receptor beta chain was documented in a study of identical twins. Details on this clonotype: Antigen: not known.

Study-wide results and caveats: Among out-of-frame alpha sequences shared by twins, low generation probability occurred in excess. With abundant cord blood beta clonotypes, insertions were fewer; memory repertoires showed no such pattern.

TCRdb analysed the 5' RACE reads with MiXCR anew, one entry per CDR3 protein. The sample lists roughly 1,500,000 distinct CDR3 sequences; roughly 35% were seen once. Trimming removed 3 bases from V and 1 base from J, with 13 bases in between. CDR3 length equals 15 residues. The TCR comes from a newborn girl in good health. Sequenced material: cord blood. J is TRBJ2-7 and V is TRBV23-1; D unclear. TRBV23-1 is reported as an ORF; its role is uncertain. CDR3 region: CASSHPLPESYEQYF. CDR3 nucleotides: TGCGCCAGCAGTCACCCTCTACCGGAATCCTACGAGCAGTACTTC.